The next 9 T cell receptor beta chains were all read from a single sample in a study of cytomegalovirus exposure and HLA in healthy donors. 60 Vbeta and 13 Jbeta primers were used in PCR. Here immunoSEQ multiplex PCR was the method, and the copy in TCRdb shows in-frame clones only, minus some. The sample holds roughly 150,000 clones; 60% to 80% are singletons and the top ten take over 9%. The sequencing input was PBMCs. These receptors all stem from a man in his late teens or twenties in good health and CMV-seropositive.

The rearrangement uses TRBV27 and TRBJ2-1; 8 nucleotides align to TRBD2. The germline CDR1 and CDR2 sequences are MNHEY and SMNVEV (reference sequence). The V gene end was trimmed by 2 bases and the J gene end by 9 bases; junction bases not matched to a gene: 9. The CDR3 runs 15 residues. In DNA form, the CDR3 reads TGTGCCAGCAGTTTAAAGTCCGGGAGGGCCACTGAGCAGTTCTTC. It specifies CASSLKSGRATEQFF.

This rearrangement joins TRBV30 to TRBJ2-7, with 9 nucleotides matching TRBD1. This CDR3 contains 13 residues. CDR1 and CDR2 from the germline V gene are GTSNPN and SVGIG (reference sequence). J was trimmed by 1 base and V by 5 bases; bases with no gene match: 3. The CDR3 DNA reads as TGTGCCTGGGGGACAGGGAAGTCCTACGAGCAGTACTTC. This sequence encodes CAWGTGKSYEQYF.

The CDR3 spells CASSLSGRYEQYF. The CDR3 DNA reads TGCGCCAGCAGCCTTAGCGGGAGATACGAGCAGTACTTC. The chain is built from TRBV5-1 and TRBJ2-7; 9 bases are shared with TRBD2. After removal of 4 bases from V and 4 bases from J, the junction contained 3 bases not matched to a gene. The V gene's germline CDR1 is SGHRS and CDR2 YFSETQ. The CDR3 is 13 residues long.

The V and J genes are TRBV7-3 and TRBJ2-1; 11 nucleotides line up with TRBD2. The germline CDR1 and CDR2 sequences are SGHTA and FQGTGA. The CDR3 runs 15 residues. V gave up 6 bases and J gave up 4 bases; unmatched junction bases: 5. This chain's CDR3 is CASRSGLAGYNEQFF. As DNA, the CDR3 is TGTGCCAGCAGATCCGGACTAGCGGGTTACAATGAGCAGTTCTTC.

This clone was detected a few times. J is TRBJ1-3 and V is TRBV13; TRBD1 agrees at 7 bases. Unmatched junction bases numbered 9, after V lost 4 bases and J lost 6 bases. The germline V gene has CDR1 PRHDT and CDR2 FYEKMQ (reference sequence). The CDR3 is 15 amino acids. The CDR3 is CASSYGQVRLNTIYF. CDR3 DNA: TGTGCCAGCAGCTACGGACAGGTTCGTCTAAACACCATATATTTT.

The chain joins TRBV7-3 to TRBJ2-7, with 7 nucleotides matching TRBD1. This CDR3 contains 15 residues. The germline V gene has CDR1 SGHTA and CDR2 FQGTGA. Germline trimming cut 5 bases from V and 2 bases from J; bases unmatched to any gene: 9. The CDR3 loop reads CASSQKGQWTYEQYF. CDR3 sequence (DNA): TGTGCCAGCAGCCAAAAGGGACAGTGGACCTACGAGCAGTACTTC.

This rearrangement joins TRBV5-6 to TRBJ2-1; 7 bases agree with TRBD2. Germline V gene lookup returns CDR1 SGHDT and CDR2 YYEEEE. CDR3 length equals 16 residues. The V segment lost 3 bases and the J segment 8 bases; nucleotides outside the gene matches: 14. The CDR3 bases are TGTGCCAGCAGCTCACGACGGGGGAGGGCCAGGGATGAGCAGTTCTTC. Protein product: CASSSRRGRARDEQFF.

The chain has TRBV6-5 and TRBJ2-7; D might be TRBD2 (6 bases). Germline CDR1 and CDR2: MNHEY and SVGAGI. The CDR3 length is 14 residues. The V and J ends lost 6 bases and 5 bases respectively, with 17 bases between them. The CDR3 reads CASSFSAGTNEQYF. The CDR3 nucleotides read TGTGCCAGCAGCTTCTCCGCGGGGACGAACGAGCAGTACTTC.

The rearrangement uses TRBV13 and TRBJ2-2; TRBD2 might be the D (5 bases). The V gene lost 3 bases and the J gene lost 0 bases, with 14 bases spanning the gap. This CDR3 is 17 amino acids long. CDR1 and CDR2 (germline): PRHDT, FYEKMQ (reference sequence). The CDR3 sequence is CASSLEAETANTGELFF. The CDR3 DNA reads as TGTGCCAGCAGCTTGGAGGCAGAGACTGCGAACACCGGGGAGCTGTTTTTT.